The next 25 T cell receptor beta chains were all read from a single sample in a study of CD8+ T cells in alopecia areata. Treatment meaning: oral pan-JAK inhibitor, 5-10 mg twice daily. RNA, once extracted, was reverse transcribed into cDNA for use as the sequencing template. Generated by immunoSEQ multiplex PCR, the TCRdb table keeps only in-frame clones and is missing some. The sample yields over 250,000 clones, 45% to 70% seen once. The sample was CD4+ T cells sorted from blood, taken around week 54, from a patient treated with tofacitinib. The receptors were gathered from a human donor with alopecia areata.

This clone was seen only once. V usage is TRBV6-5 and J usage is TRBJ2-5, with a weak D call TRBD2 (6 bases). V gave up 8 bases and J gave up 1 base, with 11 bases separating them. The CDR3 runs to 13 residues. Germline V gene lookup returns CDR1 MNHEY and CDR2 SVGAGI. The CDR3 region is CASQRGSQETQYF. The CDR3 DNA follows: TGTGCCAGCCAACGGGGGTCCCAAGAGACCCAGTACTTC.

V and J are TRBV5-6 and TRBJ1-2, with TRBD1 matching 11 bases. From germline, CDR1 is SGHDT and CDR2 YYEEEE. CDR3 length: 17 amino acids. With 0 bases clipped from V and 2 bases from J, the junction kept 6 bases outside the gene matches. The CDR3, as DNA: TGTGCCAGCAGCTTGGAATGGACAGGGGGCGCGAACTATGGCTACACCTTC. Protein: CASSLEWTGGANYGYTF.

This rearrangement joins TRBV6-6 to TRBJ2-1; the D is unclear. The CDR3 length is 16 residues. V shed 1 base and J shed 4 bases, with 14 bases lying between them. CDR1 is MNHNY and CDR2 is SVGAGI in the germline V gene (reference sequence). The CDR3 region has the DNA TGTGCCAGCAGTTACTGGCCTTCTAACCTATACAATGAGCAGTTCTTC. It translates to CASSYWPSNLYNEQFF.

This clone showed up just once. The CDR3 coding sequence is TGTGCCAGCAGCCCTTCTAGCGGGGGGTTGCCCGGGGAGCTGTTTTTT. Protein: CASSPSSGGLPGELFF. The J gene is TRBJ2-2, the V gene TRBV4-2; 11 nucleotides match TRBD2. The germline V gene encodes CDR1 LGHNA and CDR2 YNFKEQ. Losses at the gene ends were 4 bases for V and 6 bases for J; bases not matched to a gene: 7. The CDR3 sequence is 16 residues long.

This clone has only a few counts. The V gene is TRBV27, the J gene TRBJ1-3; D gene unclear. Trimming removed 8 bases from V and 0 bases from J, with 8 bases in between. Per the germline V gene, CDR1 is MNHEY and CDR2 is SMNVEV (reference sequence). This CDR3 spans 13 amino acids. The CDR3: CASRHLSGNTIYF. The CDR3 coding sequence is TGTGCCAGCCGCCACCTCTCTGGAAACACCATATATTTT.

The V and J genes are TRBV2 and TRBJ1-5, with D unresolved. V was clipped by 6 bases and J by 0 bases, with 9 bases between them. Germline V gives CDR1 SNHLY, CDR2 FYNNEI. The CDR3 length is 14 residues. The DNA for the CDR3 is TGTGCCAGCAGGTCGGGGTATAGCAATCAGCCCCAGCATTTT. This sequence encodes CASRSGYSNQPQHF.

This clone was recorded once. The chain is built from TRBV7-2 and TRBJ1-2, with D possibly being TRBD1 (6 bases). There are 15 residues in the CDR3. Germline-derived CDR1 and CDR2 are SGHTA and FQGNSA. V shed 5 bases and J shed 4 bases, with 17 bases lying between them. In nucleotides, the CDR3 is TGTGCCAGCAGCGCCCAGAAGGGGGTGGGCTATGGCTACACCTTC. It codes for CASSAQKGVGYGYTF.

The chain uses TRBV30 and TRBJ1-1; no firm D call. V was shortened by 7 bases and J by 4 bases, with 16 bases between the two germline ends. From germline, CDR1 is GTSNPN and CDR2 SVGIG (reference sequence). This CDR3 is 13 amino acids long. For the CDR3, the DNA is TGTGCCTCCCGCCCGGACGGAACCACTGAAGCTTTCTTT. Its translation: CASRPDGTTEAFF.

This clone was seen a few times. No conserved phenylalanine or tryptophan ends this CDR3, so it is likely a read error. The DNA is left out, because the CDR3 cannot be placed on it with certainty; the CDR3 is given as TCRdb lists it. This sequence joins TRBV19 and TRBJ2-7. Germline-derived CDR1 and CDR2 are LNHDA and SQIVND (reference sequence). Both ends counted, the CDR3 spans 12 residues. Here the CDR3 reads CASSIGFGPLLL.

The CDR3 protein is CSTLGGGLGYGYTF. The CDR3 coding sequence is TGCAGCACCCTCGGGGGGGGGCTGGGCTATGGCTACACCTTC. This chain connects TRBV29-1 to TRBJ1-2, with D maybe TRBD1 (6 bases). Germline CDR1 reads SQVTM; CDR2 reads ANQGSEA. The length of the CDR3 is 14 residues. Trimming shortened V by 8 bases and J by 4 bases, and 20 bases separated the two germline ends.

V is TRBV5-1 and J is TRBJ2-7, with 11 nucleotides matching TRBD1. The CDR3 covers 16 residues. J was trimmed by 6 bases and V by 0 bases; bases with no gene match: 8. Germline-derived CDR1 and CDR2 are SGHRS and YFSETQ. This CDR3 reads CASSLVGQGVRVEQYF. The CDR3 bases are TGCGCCAGCAGCTTGGTGGGACAGGGGGTTCGAGTCGAGCAGTACTTC.

This clone was recorded a few times. The V and J genes are TRBV29-1 and TRBJ2-3, with D tentatively TRBD2 (6 bases). Looked up from germline, CDR1 is SQVTM and CDR2 is ANQGSEA. The V and J ends lost 6 bases and 0 bases respectively, with 22 bases between them. CDR3 size: 17 residues. Written as DNA, the CDR3 is TGCAGCGTAGGAGGGGCCGTCAGGACCACTAGCACAGATACGCAGTATTTT. Its translation: CSVGGAVRTTSTDTQYF.

Concerning this clone: Different DNA sequences within this sample yield the same CDR3. This chain connects TRBV30 to TRBJ2-7; D is uncertain. V lost 0 bases and J 4 bases, leaving 7 bases between the germline ends. Germline V CDR1 and CDR2: GTSNPN, SVGIG (reference sequence). The CDR3 runs 12 residues. The CDR3 reads CAWSVGIYEQYF. In nucleotides, the CDR3 is TGTGCCTGGAGTGTGGGTATATACGAGCAGTACTTC.

This clone was detected a few times. The chain links TRBV5-6 to TRBJ2-3, with 8 bases lining up with TRBD2. Germline loops: CDR1 SGHDT, CDR2 YYEEEE. This CDR3 contains 16 residues. With V trimmed by 0 bases and J by 5 bases, 8 bases remained unmatched. The CDR3 DNA reads TGTGCCAGCAGCTTGGGGCTAGCGGGCATGGGAGATACGCAGTATTTT. Translation gives CASSLGLAGMGDTQYF.

V gene TRBV5-1 combines with J gene TRBJ2-7; 8 nucleotides align to TRBD1. J gave up 2 bases and V 3 bases, and 4 bases lay outside the gene matches. Per the germline V gene, CDR1 is SGHRS and CDR2 is YFSETQ. The CDR3 consists of 14 residues. The CDR3 DNA sequence: TGCGCCAGCAGCTCAGGACAGGGCACCTACGAGCAGTACTTC. This codes for CASSSGQGTYEQYF.

J is TRBJ1-1 and V is TRBV25-1; D unclear. This CDR3 is built from 13 residues. The V and J ends lost 2 bases and 2 bases respectively, with 6 bases between them. Germline-derived CDR1 and CDR2 are MGHDK and SYGVNS. The CDR3, as DNA: TGTGCCAGCAGTGAAAGCAGAAACACTGAAGCTTTCTTT. Translating it yields CASSESRNTEAFF.

In this sample, this clone turned up a few times. The chain links TRBV7-3 to TRBJ2-1, with 9 bases aligning to TRBD1. There are 15 residues in the CDR3. Germline V gives CDR1 SGHTA, CDR2 FQGTGA. After removal of 5 bases from V and 3 bases from J, the junction contained 5 bases not matched to a gene. DNA of the CDR3: TGTGCCAGCAGCCTGATGGGACAGGGCTACAATGAGCAGTTCTTC. This sequence encodes CASSLMGQGYNEQFF.

This clone was seen a few times. V is TRBV6-1 and J is TRBJ2-5; D is unclear. This CDR3 is built from 13 residues. Per the germline V gene, CDR1 is MNHNS and CDR2 is SASEGT. V dropped 5 bases and J dropped 2 bases, with 9 bases sitting between them. CDR3 DNA: TGTGCCAGCAGTCTGGCAGCTCAAGAGACCCAGTACTTC. Protein product: CASSLAAQETQYF.

V is TRBV5-1 and J is TRBJ1-1, with a possible D match to TRBD1 (6 bases). The CDR3 has 15 residues. V lost 1 base and J lost 0, with 10 bases in between. Germline V gene lookup returns CDR1 SGHRS and CDR2 YFSETQ. The CDR3 spells CASSLLTGMNTEAFF. The CDR3 nucleotides read TGCGCCAGCAGCTTGTTAACAGGGATGAACACTGAAGCTTTCTTT.

The gene calls are TRBV10-2 and TRBJ2-5; the match to TRBD1 covers 11 bases. This CDR3 is 13 amino acids long. Germline loops: CDR1 WSHSY, CDR2 SAAADI. V shed 8 bases, J shed 5 bases, and the junction held 4 bases outside the gene matches. The CDR3 coding sequence is TGCGCCAGCGGCCGGGACAGGGGGGAGACCCAGTACTTC. This codes for CASGRDRGETQYF.

The V gene is TRBV2, the J gene TRBJ2-3; D gene unclear. CDR3 length equals 15 residues. V lost 4 bases and J 6 bases, leaving 17 bases between the germline ends. In germline, CDR1 is SNHLY, CDR2 FYNNEI. The CDR3 sequence: CASSAGPREWDTQYF. CDR3 coding DNA: TGTGCCAGCAGTGCTGGGCCTCGTGAATGGGATACGCAGTATTTT. Complete variable domain (other parts from reference TRBV2 and TRBJ2-3): EPEVTQTPSHQVTQMGQEVILRCVPISNHLYFYWYRQILGQKVEFLVSFYNNEISEKSEIFDDQFSVERPDGSNFTLKIRSTKLEDSAMYFCASSAGPREWDTQYFGPGTRLTVL.

The count of this clone is one. The gene calls are TRBV7-9 and TRBJ1-5; the match to TRBD1 covers 8 bases. This CDR3 contains 14 residues. Germline V lookup: CDR1 SEHNR, CDR2 FQNEAQ (reference sequence). Trimming took 5 bases from V and 4 from J; bases not matched to a gene: 4. The CDR3 coding sequence is TGTGCCAGCAGCGGACAGGGACTTAATCAGCCCCAGCATTTT. It translates to CASSGQGLNQPQHF.

This clone showed up just a few times. V is TRBV7-6 and J is TRBJ1-4, with D hard to call. The germline gives CDR1 SGHVS, CDR2 FNYEAQ. The CDR3 loop spans 13 amino acids. V gave up 4 bases and J gave up 4 bases, with 7 bases separating them. This CDR3 reads CASSSLVNEKLFF. The CDR3 region has the DNA TGTGCCAGCAGCTCCCTTGTTAATGAAAAACTGTTTTTT.

The chain combines TRBV4-1 with TRBJ2-3, with TRBD2 as a possible D gene (6 bases). The germline gives CDR1 MGHRA, CDR2 YSYEKL. V was cut by 0 bases and J by 2 bases, with 18 bases left in between. The CDR3 is made up of 18 amino acids. This chain's CDR3 is CASSQEGSAGRYTDTQYF. CDR3 sequence (DNA): TGCGCCAGCAGCCAAGAAGGTTCGGCGGGGAGATACACAGATACGCAGTATTTT.

CDR3 bases: TGTGCCAGCAGCTCCTACTCTGGGGCCAACGTCCTGACTTTC. It yields the protein CASSSYSGANVLTF. The J gene is TRBJ2-6, the V gene TRBV27; D gene unclear. Germline lookup yields CDR1 MNHEY and CDR2 SMNVEV (reference sequence). V gave up 6 bases and J gave up 0 bases, with 6 bases separating them. This CDR3 is 14 amino acids long.